A single sample gave rise to the 30 T cell receptor beta chains below, sequenced in a study of T cell repertoires in cytomegalovirus infection. Using its own MiXCR run on the reads, TCRdb lists one record per CDR3 protein. The sample includes hundreds of thousands of distinct CDR3 sequences, roughly a tenth of them seen just once. The sequenced sample consisted of PBMCs. These receptors were taken from a human donor in good health (CMV status not recorded). Some clones in this sample may be carry-over from other donors' samples.

The chain employs TRBV24-1 and TRBJ1-2, with 7 bases lining up with TRBD1. CDR1 is KGHDR, CDR2 SFDVKD, per germline. Trimming cost V 1 base and J 4 bases; bases outside gene matches: 8. CDR3 length equals 16 residues. In DNA form, the CDR3 reads TGTGCCACCAGTGATTTAATCGGGACAGCCTTCTATGGCTACACCTTC. Amino acids: CATSDLIGTAFYGYTF.

Ten or more counts support this clonotype. The chain joins TRBV12-3 or TRBV12-4 to TRBJ2-7; D is possibly TRBD2 (6 bases). V was shortened by 6 bases and J by 0 bases, with 12 bases between the two germline ends. The CDR3 length is 14 residues. CDR3 loop: CASRPTGGSYEQYF. The CDR3 nucleotides read TGTGCCAGCAGACCCACCGGGGGCTCCTACGAGCAGTACTTC.

This clonotype was recorded at least ten times. The chain is built from TRBV28 and TRBJ1-5; possible D gene TRBD1, 5 bases. Trimming removed 7 bases at V and 3 bases at J, with 10 bases between. The CDR3 has 13 residues. The V gene's germline CDR1 is MDHEN and CDR2 SYDVKM. Written as DNA, the CDR3 is TGTGCCAGCATCGGGACCACCAATCAGCCCCAGCATTTT. Translation gives CASIGTTNQPQHF.

Many counts were recorded for this clonotype. The CDR3 bases are TGTGCCAGCAGTTTAGCGCTAGGGGGTGGCTACACCTTC. Its protein is CASSLALGGGYTF. V usage is TRBV12-3 or TRBV12-4 and J usage is TRBJ1-2, with D possibly being TRBD1 (6 bases). V lost 0 bases, J lost 7 bases, and 9 bases lay in between. This CDR3 has 13 amino acids.

This clonotype was counted at least ten times. The chain couples TRBV7-9 to TRBJ2-5; TRBD2 aligns across 15 bases. With 7 bases clipped from V and 2 bases from J, the junction kept 5 bases outside the gene matches. The germline V gene encodes CDR1 SEHNR and CDR2 FQNEAQ (reference sequence). The CDR3 runs 16 residues. The CDR3 is CASNTGTSGGQETQYF. Written as DNA, the CDR3 is TGTGCCAGCAACACCGGGACTAGCGGGGGGCAAGAGACCCAGTACTTC.

This clonotype was detected ten times or more. The chain couples TRBV20-1 to TRBJ1-2; 7 nucleotides agree with TRBD1. V lost 0 bases to trimming and J lost 4 bases; unmatched junction nucleotides: 5. Per germline, CDR1 DFQATT and CDR2 SNEGSKA (reference sequence). The CDR3 runs 14 residues. This CDR3 is CSARDAQGVYGYTF. For the CDR3, the DNA is TGCAGTGCTAGAGATGCCCAGGGGGTCTATGGCTACACCTTC.

This clonotype was recorded many times. The CDR3 DNA is TGTGCCAGCAGCGACCGGGACACGCATCGGAATGAGCAGTTCTTC. Encoded protein: CASSDRDTHRNEQFF. V is TRBV7-3 and J is TRBJ2-1, with D tentatively TRBD1 (6 bases). The CDR3 loop spans 15 amino acids. Germline lookup yields CDR1 SGHTA and CDR2 FQGTGA. The V gene lost 5 bases and the J gene lost 7 bases, with 18 bases spanning the gap.

This clonotype has ten or more counts. V usage is TRBV6-5 and J usage is TRBJ1-1, with a weak D call TRBD1 (6 bases). The V gene lost 7 bases and the J gene lost 8 bases, with 14 bases spanning the gap. The CDR3 sequence is 12 residues long. From germline, CDR1 is MNHEY and CDR2 SVGAGI. The CDR3 coding sequence is TGTGCCAGCACGGAGGGGGGAAAGGAAGCTTTCTTT. Its translation is CASTEGGKEAFF.

The V and J genes are TRBV6-2 or TRBV6-3 and TRBJ1-1, with 9 bases that match TRBD1. Losses at the gene ends were 5 bases for V and 4 bases for J; bases not matched to a gene: 5. There are 14 residues in the CDR3. Germline CDR1 reads MNHEY; CDR2 reads SVGEGT. The CDR3 region is CASSMDRGGTEAFF. DNA of the CDR3: TGTGCCAGCAGTATGGACAGGGGTGGCACTGAAGCTTTCTTT.

This clonotype was seen many times. Written as DNA, the CDR3 is TGTGCCAGCTACCCGCCCCAGGGGCTACACGAGCAGTACTTC. It is translated as CASYPPQGLHEQYF. V usage is TRBV6-1 and J usage is TRBJ2-7; tentatively, D is TRBD1 (6 bases). V lost 8 bases and J 5 bases, leaving 19 bases between the germline ends. Germline V gives CDR1 MNHNS, CDR2 SASEGT. This CDR3 has 14 amino acids.

Notes on this clonotype: A junction boundary mismatches the germline segment, possibly from a read error. The chain recombines TRBV2 with TRBJ2-5, with 8 bases identical to TRBD1. The V gene's germline CDR1 is SNHLY and CDR2 FYNNEI. The CDR3 covers 13 residues. CDR3 loop: CATQTGVGEIQYF. The CDR3 DNA is TGTGCCACCCAGACAGGGGTGGGAGAGATCCAGTACTTC.

This clonotype has a handful of counts. The V gene is TRBV23-1, the J gene TRBJ1-4; D is undetermined. TRBV23-1 is filed as an ORF, its function uncertain. Trimming stripped 2 bases from V and 8 bases from J, with 12 bases between. CDR3 length: 14 amino acids. For the CDR3, the DNA is TGCGCCAGCAGTCAAGGGTTAGGTTCGGAAAAACTGTTTTTT. Residues: CASSQGLGSEKLFF.

This clonotype was detected ten times or more. The rearrangement joins TRBV6-6 to TRBJ1-2; D ambiguous. This CDR3 region has 14 residues. The germline V and J ends were trimmed by 4 bases and 4 bases, with 13 bases remaining between them. Germline CDR1 MNHNY, CDR2 SVGAGI (reference sequence). The DNA of the CDR3 is TGTGCCAGCAGTTTTAACACGATCATCTATGGCTACACCTTC. Its protein is CASSFNTIIYGYTF.

The gene calls are TRBV5-1 and TRBJ1-4; 9 bases line up with TRBD1. The junction had 13 bases not matched to a gene; V was cut back by 3 bases and J by 7 bases. CDR3 size: 17 residues. Germline assignment: CDR1 SGHRS and CDR2 YFSETQ. The CDR3 bases are TGCGCCAGCAGCTCCCATTCTGATGGGACAGGGTTTGAAAAACTGTTTTTT. Translating gives CASSSHSDGTGFEKLFF.

In its sample, this clonotype was seen a few times. The chain uses TRBV28 and TRBJ2-7; D gene unclear. The CDR3 has 13 amino acids. Germline loops: CDR1 MDHEN, CDR2 SYDVKM. The V gene lost 7 bases and the J gene lost 4 bases, with 14 bases spanning the gap. For the CDR3, the DNA is TGTGCCAGCACCCCTCGCCGATTTTACGAGCAGTACGTC. Amino acids: CASTPRRFYEQYV.

This clonotype was seen at least ten times. This chain connects TRBV12-3 or TRBV12-4 to TRBJ1-2; D is undetermined. The CDR3 is 11 amino acids. Trimming removed 5 bases from V and 6 bases from J, with 7 bases in between. CDR3: CASSHGNGYTF. For the CDR3, the DNA is TGTGCCAGCAGTCATGGAAATGGCTACACCTTC.

This clonotype occurred many times. The chain is built from TRBV7-3 and TRBJ2-1, with TRBD2 matching 7 bases. Germline lookup yields CDR1 SGHTA and CDR2 FQGTGA. The V and J ends lost 2 bases and 9 bases, in that order; junction bases with no gene match: 13. The CDR3 runs to 16 residues. CDR3 bases: TGTGCCAGCAGCTTACTTCCCGGGGGGACCGGCGGTGAGCAGTTCTTC. Translated, it gives CASSLLPGGTGGEQFF.

The CDR3 DNA follows: TGTGCCAGCAGTGTCAGGGCCGGGGATGAGCAGTTCTTC. The encoded protein is CASSVRAGDEQFF. The chain employs TRBV27 and TRBJ2-1; the D call may be TRBD1 or TRBD2 (5 bases each). V lost 5 bases and J lost 8, with 13 bases in between. The CDR3 contains 13 residues. CDR1 and CDR2 from the germline V gene are MNHEY and SMNVEV (reference sequence).

This clonotype appeared many times. In nucleotides, the CDR3 is TGTGCCAGCAGTACAGCTGGGACAGGGGGTTCACCCCTCCACTTT. Its translation is CASSTAGTGGSPLHF. The genes are TRBV6-6 and TRBJ1-6; 11 nucleotides align to TRBD1. The V and J ends lost 5 bases and 9 bases, in that order; junction bases with no gene match: 6. The germline V gene has CDR1 MNHNY and CDR2 SVGAGI (reference sequence). The CDR3 length is 15 residues.

This clonotype came up many times. The V and J genes are TRBV2 and TRBJ1-2; no clear D. In germline, CDR1 is SNHLY, CDR2 FYNNEI. The CDR3 extends over 12 amino acids. The V and J ends lost 4 bases and 3 bases respectively, with 6 bases between them. CDR3 protein: CASSAADYGYTF. In nucleotides, the CDR3 is TGTGCCAGCAGTGCGGCGGACTATGGCTACACCTTC.

This clonotype was picked up a small number of times. The gene calls are TRBV28 and TRBJ2-7, with D unresolved. Germline lookup yields CDR1 MDHEN and CDR2 SYDVKM. The CDR3 spans 15 residues. V lost 4 bases, J lost 7 bases, and 20 bases lay in between. The DNA for the CDR3 is TGTGCCAGCAGTTCCGGGCACGGCCTTTTTGGAGAGCAGTACGTC. As protein: CASSSGHGLFGEQYV.

The table lists this clonotype with a few counts. V usage is TRBV20-1 and J usage is TRBJ1-2; TRBD1 aligns across 7 bases. The CDR3 covers 14 residues. CDR1 is DFQATT and CDR2 is SNEGSKA in the germline V gene (reference sequence). V lost 5 bases, J lost 3 bases, and 9 bases stayed unmatched. This CDR3 reads CSAVRGTDHYGYTF. CDR3 nucleotide sequence: TGCAGTGCTGTTCGAGGGACAGATCACTATGGCTACACCTTC.

This clonotype has at least ten counts. The chain has TRBV29-1 and TRBJ2-1; TRBD2 agrees at 12 bases. Germline lookup yields CDR1 SQVTM and CDR2 ANQGSEA. This CDR3 has 13 residues. The V gene end was trimmed by 6 bases and the J gene end by 9 bases; junction bases not matched to a gene: 6. In DNA form, the CDR3 reads TGCAGCGTCCGCCTAGCGGGGGGGCCTGAGCAGTTCTTC. It is translated as CSVRLAGGPEQFF.

This clonotype was counted at least ten times. The chain recombines TRBV18 with TRBJ2-6; no clear D. There are 17 residues in the CDR3. V shed 3 bases and J shed 1 base, with 13 bases lying between them. CDR1 is KGHSH, CDR2 LQKENI, per germline. The CDR3 DNA reads as TGTGCCAGCTCACCTACAACTTGGGCATCTGGGGCCAACGTCCTGACTTTC. Amino acid sequence: CASSPTTWASGANVLTF.

The table lists this clonotype with many counts. V usage is TRBV7-2 and J usage is TRBJ1-1, with TRBD1 as a possible D gene (6 bases). The V gene lost 5 bases and the J gene lost 3 bases, with 16 bases spanning the gap. Germline lookup yields CDR1 SGHTA and CDR2 FQGNSA. CDR3 size: 15 residues. The CDR3 region has the DNA TGTGCCAGCAGCCTAAGGGGGGGACGGTACACTGAAGCTTTCTTT. This sequence encodes CASSLRGGRYTEAFF.

This clonotype was counted ten times or more. The rearrangement joins TRBV5-6 to TRBJ2-1; tentatively, D is TRBD2 (5 bases). CDR3 size: 14 residues. V lost 0 bases and J 11 bases, leaving 15 bases between the germline ends. Germline V lookup: CDR1 SGHDT, CDR2 YYEEEE. The CDR3 here is CASSLGDHPGKQFF. The CDR3 DNA sequence: TGTGCCAGCAGCTTGGGAGACCACCCGGGGAAGCAGTTCTTC.

The gene calls are TRBV27 and TRBJ2-1; the match to TRBD1 covers 8 bases. The CDR3 contains 15 residues. The trim removed 2 bases at V and 9 bases at J, leaving 9 bases unmatched. Germline V CDR1 and CDR2: MNHEY, SMNVEV (reference sequence). DNA for the CDR3: TGTGCCAGCAGTTTAGTACAGGGGGTCGGTAGTGAGCAGTTCTTC. Protein sequence: CASSLVQGVGSEQFF.

J is TRBJ2-7 and V is TRBV28; D unresolved. The length of the CDR3 is 16 residues. Germline lookup yields CDR1 MDHEN and CDR2 SYDVKM. The germline V and J ends were trimmed by 7 bases and 0 bases, with 19 bases remaining between them. CDR3 DNA sequence: TGTGCCAGCATCCCTTCGGGCATTTCTAGCTCCTACGAGCAGTACTTC. Protein product: CASIPSGISSSYEQYF. The full variable domain, with the rest looked up from reference TRBV28 and TRBJ2-7, is DVKVTQSSRYLVKRTGEKVFLECVQDMDHENMFWYRQDPGLGLRLIYFSYDVKMKEKGDIPEGYSVSREKKERFSLILESASTNQTSMYLCASIPSGISSSYEQYFGPGTRLTVT.

The J gene is TRBJ2-1, the V gene TRBV27; 10 bases align to TRBD2. The length of the CDR3 is 15 residues. Germline CDR1 is MNHEY and CDR2 is SMNVEV (reference sequence). The ends lost 3 bases at V and 4 bases at J; junction bases unmatched: 3. Here the CDR3 DNA reads TGTGCCAGCAGTTTTGGACTAGCGGAGTACAATGAGCAGTTCTTC. The encoded protein is CASSFGLAEYNEQFF.

Ten or more counts support this clonotype. This chain joins TRBV7-2 and TRBJ2-5; 8 bases agree with TRBD1. The V and J ends lost 7 bases and 4 bases, in that order; junction bases with no gene match: 5. Per germline, CDR1 SGHTA and CDR2 FQGNSA. The CDR3 runs 13 residues. The CDR3 sequence: CASNPGGGETQYF. The CDR3 coding sequence is TGTGCCAGCAACCCAGGGGGCGGAGAGACCCAGTACTTC.